These 29 T cell receptor beta chains share one sample of origin, sequenced in a study of cytomegalovirus exposure and HLA in healthy donors. The repertoire was sequenced with immunoSEQ multiplex PCR; TCRdb's copy has only in-frame clones and lacks some. The table lists some 60,000 clones, 90% to 97% of them singletons. Specimen: PBMCs. These receptors came from a man aged 18 to 29 in good health and CMV-seronegative.

The gene calls are TRBV10-3 and TRBJ2-5, with a weak D call TRBD2 (6 bases). Germline lookup yields CDR1 ENHRY and CDR2 SYGVKD. The CDR3 has 12 amino acids. V was trimmed by 10 bases and J by 3 bases, leaving 12 bases between them. The CDR3 nucleotides read TGTGCCACCGGGGGACTGGAAGAGACCCAGTACTTC. Translating gives CATGGLEETQYF.

This rearrangement joins TRBV18 to TRBJ2-7; 8 nucleotides match TRBD1. The CDR3 runs to 12 residues. Germline CDR1 reads KGHSH; CDR2 reads LQKENI. V lost 4 bases, J lost 5 bases, and 1 base stayed unmatched. CDR3 in DNA: TGTGCCAGCTCACAGGACAGGGACGAGCAGTACTTC. It yields the protein CASSQDRDEQYF.

This clone was counted a few times. The chain carries TRBV27 and TRBJ2-1; 8 bases align to TRBD1. The junction had 15 bases not matched to a gene; V was cut back by 5 bases and J by 12 bases. Per germline, CDR1 MNHEY and CDR2 SMNVEV (reference sequence). The CDR3 has 15 residues. The CDR3, as DNA: TGTGCCAGCAGTGAAGACAGGGGCGGTCAATTGTCGCAGTTCTTC. Translated: CASSEDRGGQLSQFF.

The chain combines TRBV28 with TRBJ1-2; D possibly corresponds to TRBD1 (6 bases). The CDR3 is 12 amino acids. Germline V lookup: CDR1 MDHEN, CDR2 SYDVKM. V was clipped by 6 bases and J by 5 bases, with 10 bases between them. In nucleotides, the CDR3 is TGTGCCAGCAGACAGGGATTGTATGGCTACACCTTC. Amino acid sequence: CASRQGLYGYTF.

This clone has just one count. The chain recombines TRBV18 with TRBJ2-3; tentative D call: TRBD2 (5 bases). Germline-derived CDR1 and CDR2 are KGHSH and LQKENI. The length of the CDR3 is 15 residues. The ends were cut back, 3 bases at V and 2 bases at J, with 12 bases in the middle. CDR3 DNA sequence: TGTGCCAGCTCACCCCTCGGGGTTCCCACAGATACGCAGTATTTT. Translated: CASSPLGVPTDTQYF. Together with reference TRBV18 and TRBJ2-3, the CDR3 gives the full variable domain: NAGVMQNPRHLVRRRGQEARLRCSPMKGHSHVYWYRQLPEEGLKFMVYLQKENIIDESGMPKERFSAEFPKEGPSILRIQQVVRGDSAAYFCASSPLGVPTDTQYFGPGTRLTVL.

This clone appeared once. The V gene is TRBV5-6, the J gene TRBJ2-3, with 8 bases matching TRBD2. V was pared by 4 bases and J by 2 bases, with 9 bases of the junction left unmatched. Germline V gene sequence: CDR1 SGHDT, CDR2 YYEEEE. CDR3 length equals 16 residues. The CDR3 region has the DNA TGTGCCAGCAGCCTTGGTATACTAGCGGTCACAGATACGCAGTATTTT. It translates to CASSLGILAVTDTQYF.

This clone showed up just once. V gene TRBV6-1 combines with J gene TRBJ2-3; D gene unclear. V was clipped by 3 bases and J by 3 bases, with 7 bases between them. Germline V gene data show CDR1 as MNHNS and CDR2 as SASEGT. The CDR3 runs 13 residues. CDR3 sequence: CASSEAETDTQYF. CDR3 in DNA: TGTGCCAGCAGTGAGGCAGAAACAGATACGCAGTATTTT.

The V and J genes are TRBV11-2 and TRBJ2-5; 8 bases are a match to TRBD2. Unmatched junction bases numbered 5, after V lost 6 bases and J lost 5 bases. CDR1 is SGHAT and CDR2 is FQNNGV in the germline V gene. This CDR3 spans 13 amino acids. The CDR3 loop is CASRTTSVETQYF. CDR3 coding DNA: TGTGCCAGCAGGACGACTAGCGTTGAGACCCAGTACTTC.

The chain links TRBV7-2 to TRBJ2-1; D is uncertain. Trimming pared 2 bases from V and 0 bases from J, leaving 8 bases between. The germline gives CDR1 SGHTA, CDR2 FQGNSA. This CDR3 has 15 residues. The CDR3 sequence: CASSLSASSYNEQFF. Written as DNA, the CDR3 is TGTGCCAGCAGCTTAAGCGCGAGCTCCTACAATGAGCAGTTCTTC. The full variable domain, in which reference TRBV7-2 and TRBJ2-1 provide the parts outside the CDR3, is GAGVSQSPSNKVTEKGKDVELRCDPISGHTALYWYRQSLGQGLEFLIYFQGNSAPDKSGLPSDRFSAERTGGSVSTLTIQRTQQEDSAVYLCASSLSASSYNEQFFGPGTRLTVL.

This rearrangement joins TRBV4-1 to TRBJ1-5; perhaps TRBD1 as D (6 bases). Trimming took 1 base from V and 6 from J, leaving 13 bases between them. Per the germline V gene, CDR1 is MGHRA and CDR2 is YSYEKL. This CDR3 comprises 15 residues. The CDR3 coding sequence is TGCGCCAGCAGCCAAGCGGCAGGGGTATTTCAGCCCCAGCATTTT. Residues: CASSQAAGVFQPQHF.

In its sample, this clone was seen once. The V gene is TRBV5-1, the J gene TRBJ1-2; D possibly corresponds to TRBD1 (5 bases). In germline, CDR1 is SGHRS, CDR2 YFSETQ. V was clipped by 0 bases and J by 2 bases, with 5 bases between them. The CDR3 covers 13 residues. CDR3 bases: TGCGCCAGCAGCTTGGGACAGAACTATGGCTACACCTTC. Residues: CASSLGQNYGYTF.

CDR3 residues: CASSPYLEQYF. The CDR3 DNA follows: TGTGCCAGCAGCCCCTACTTGGAGCAGTACTTC. The chain joins TRBV7-8 to TRBJ2-7; D remains ambiguous. Trimming shortened V by 5 bases and J by 7 bases, and 9 bases separated the two germline ends. In germline, CDR1 is SGHVS, CDR2 FQNEAQ. The CDR3 covers 11 residues.

The rearrangement joins TRBV5-1 to TRBJ2-5, with TRBD2 matching over 8 bases. Germline CDR1 SGHRS, CDR2 YFSETQ. The junction had 14 bases not matched to a gene; V was cut back by 4 bases and J by 3 bases. The CDR3 loop spans 17 amino acids. CDR3 amino acids: CASSRRRISGIEETQYF. CDR3 nucleotide sequence: TGCGCCAGCAGCCGGCGACGTATTAGCGGGATTGAAGAGACCCAGTACTTC.

This clone was seen a single time. The gene calls are TRBV11-2 and TRBJ2-1; 14 nucleotides align to TRBD2. The CDR3 length is 17 residues. V lost 3 bases to trimming and J lost 5 bases; unmatched junction nucleotides: 6. Germline loops: CDR1 SGHAT, CDR2 FQNNGV. The CDR3 coding sequence is TGTGCCAGCAGCTTGATCGGGGGACTAGCGGGAGACAATGAGCAGTTCTTC. It codes for CASSLIGGLAGDNEQFF. The whole variable domain, filled in from reference TRBV11-2 and TRBJ2-1, reads EAGVAQSPRYKIIEKRQSVAFWCNPISGHATLYWYQQILGQGPKLLIQFQNNGVVDDSQLPKDRFSAERLKGVDSTLKIQPAKLEDSAVYLCASSLIGGLAGDNEQFFGPGTRLTVL.

This chain joins TRBV27 and TRBJ2-7; a possible D gene is TRBD2 (5 bases). Germline CDR1 and CDR2: MNHEY and SMNVEV (reference sequence). Trimming left V 0 bases short and J 1 base short, with 13 bases between. The length of the CDR3 is 16 residues. The CDR3: CASSLSADWLSYEQYF. The DNA of the CDR3 is TGTGCCAGCAGTTTATCGGCGGACTGGTTATCCTACGAGCAGTACTTC.

As concerns this clone: A read error may account for a junction end that differs from germline. The chain uses TRBV7-7 and TRBJ2-5; 9 bases are shared with TRBD1. The germline CDR1 and CDR2 sequences are SSHAT and FNYEAQ (reference sequence). CDR3 length: 15 amino acids. The chain's CDR3 is CASSLLGQGPKTQYF. The CDR3 nucleotides are TGTGCTAGCAGCTTACTGGGACAGGGCCCCAAGACCCAGTACTTC.

The chain links TRBV4-3 to TRBJ2-3; 8 bases map to TRBD2. Germline CDR1 LGHNA, CDR2 YSLEER. The CDR3 is 16 amino acids. J lost 6 bases, V lost 1 base, and 9 bases had no gene match. The CDR3: CASSQGVAGLMDTQYF. The CDR3 bases are TGCGCCAGCAGCCAAGGGGTAGCGGGATTAATGGATACGCAGTATTTT.

The chain uses TRBV7-2 and TRBJ2-5, with 13 bases lining up with TRBD2. Germline lookup yields CDR1 SGHTA and CDR2 FQGNSA. Germline trimming cut 1 base from V and 5 bases from J; bases unmatched to any gene: 7. The CDR3 is made up of 17 amino acids. CDR3 sequence reads: CASSLVLAGGPAETQYF. CDR3 DNA: TGTGCCAGCAGCTTAGTACTAGCGGGAGGGCCCGCGGAGACCCAGTACTTC.

The V gene is TRBV10-3, the J gene TRBJ1-1; 7 bases match TRBD1. Germline-derived CDR1 and CDR2 are ENHRY and SYGVKD. The junction had 7 bases not matched to a gene; V was cut back by 0 bases and J by 0 bases. The CDR3 loop spans 17 amino acids. CDR3 region: CAISESNRGGVNTEAFF. CDR3 DNA: TGTGCCATCAGTGAGTCTAACAGGGGTGGGGTGAACACTGAAGCTTTCTTT.

The CDR3 loop is CASSQNSVERDTQYF. CDR3 in DNA: TGTGCCAGCAGCCAAAACAGTGTTGAGCGGGATACGCAGTATTTT. The chain employs TRBV14 and TRBJ2-3; tentatively, D is TRBD2 (5 bases). V lost 2 bases, J lost 6 bases, and 15 bases lay in between. Germline CDR1 and CDR2: SGHDN and FVKESK. This CDR3 region has 15 residues.

The chain combines TRBV7-8 with TRBJ2-7, with D possibly being TRBD1 (6 bases). CDR3 size: 13 residues. The V gene lost 2 bases and the J gene lost 4 bases, with 9 bases spanning the gap. Germline values: CDR1 SGHVS, CDR2 FQNEAQ. The CDR3 sequence is CASSLYRDYEQYF. The DNA for the CDR3 is TGTGCCAGCAGCTTATACAGGGATTACGAGCAGTACTTC.

CDR3 sequence: CAWSVGTEQFF. In DNA form, the CDR3 reads TGTGCCTGGAGTGTAGGGACAGAGCAGTTCTTC. The V call is TRBV30, the J call TRBJ2-1; a possible D gene is TRBD1 (6 bases). The CDR3 is made up of 11 amino acids. Trimming shortened V by 0 bases and J by 10 bases, and 7 bases separated the two germline ends. Germline V gives CDR1 GTSNPN, CDR2 SVGIG (reference sequence).

The CDR3 loop is CASSQDRAGQGYTF. The CDR3 bases are TGTGCCAGCAGCCAAGATAGGGCAGGGCAAGGCTACACCTTC. The chain combines TRBV4-2 with TRBJ1-2; D perhaps matches TRBD1 (5 bases). Between the trimmed V and J ends, which lost 0 bases and 8 bases, there was a span of 13 bases. Germline V gene sequence: CDR1 LGHNA, CDR2 YNFKEQ. This CDR3 contains 14 residues.

The chain combines TRBV30 with TRBJ1-5, with 9 bases aligning to TRBD1. The germline V gene has CDR1 GTSNPN and CDR2 SVGIG (reference sequence). The ends lost 3 bases at V and 7 bases at J; junction bases unmatched: 1. The CDR3 loop spans 12 amino acids. CDR3 DNA sequence: TGTGCCTGGAGGACAGGGGGACAGCCCCAGCATTTT. It yields the protein CAWRTGGQPQHF.

The CDR3 sequence is CASSAGTDGAGELFF. CDR3 DNA sequence: TGTGCCAGCAGCGCCGGGACTGACGGGGCCGGGGAGCTGTTTTTT. This sequence joins TRBV5-4 and TRBJ2-2; D is possibly TRBD2 (6 bases). The germline CDR1 and CDR2 sequences are SGHNT and YYREEE (reference sequence). V was cut by 4 bases and J by 6 bases, with 16 bases left in between. The CDR3 has 15 residues.

The chain uses TRBV30 and TRBJ2-6; D is ambiguous. Trimming shortened V by 0 bases and J by 2 bases, and 8 bases separated the two germline ends. The CDR3 has 15 residues. Germline CDR1 and CDR2: GTSNPN and SVGIG (reference sequence). CDR3 in DNA: TGTGCCTGGAGTGTTATGAACACTGGGGCCAACGTCCTGACTTTC. Encoded protein: CAWSVMNTGANVLTF.

V gene TRBV15 combines with J gene TRBJ1-3, with unresolved D. With 0 bases removed from V and 0 bases from J, the gap between germline ends came to 6 bases. Germline V CDR1 and CDR2: LNHNV, YYDKDF (reference sequence). The CDR3 spans 15 residues. CDR3 sequence reads: CATSRDRSSGNTIYF. CDR3 bases: TGTGCCACCAGCAGAGATAGAAGCTCTGGAAACACCATATATTTT.

The chain uses TRBV30 and TRBJ2-7; 7 bases line up with TRBD1. The CDR3 totals 14 residues. Germline values: CDR1 GTSNPN, CDR2 SVGIG (reference sequence). V gave up 3 bases and J gave up 3 bases; unmatched junction bases: 8. CDR3 sequence (DNA): TGTGCCTGGAGAAGAGGGACAGAGATCTACGAGCAGTACTTC. It is translated as CAWRRGTEIYEQYF.

The chain carries TRBV5-6 and TRBJ2-2; D is uncertain. This CDR3 is 12 amino acids long. Germline V gene lookup returns CDR1 SGHDT and CDR2 YYEEEE. The V gene lost 4 bases and the J gene lost 3 bases, with 4 bases spanning the gap. This chain's CDR3 is CASSPYTGELFF. Here the CDR3 DNA reads TGTGCCAGCAGCCCTTACACCGGGGAGCTGTTTTTT.